The 6 T cell receptor beta chains in this list originate from one sample, sequenced in a study of lymphopenia after photon versus proton radiotherapy. The protocol was immunoSEQ multiplex PCR, while the TCRdb copy is restricted to in-frame clones and leaves out a portion. There are 53,000 or so clones in the sample; 65% to 85% occur only once, and less than 35% lies in the top ten. Sequenced here: peripheral blood, sampled from a patient treated with photon-based radiotherapy. The receptors were gathered from a man aged 45 to 65 with gastric cancer.

The genes are TRBV23-1 and TRBJ2-7, with D perhaps being TRBD1 or TRBD2 (7 bases each). TRBV23-1 is given ORF status, its function remaining uncertain. This CDR3 is 15 amino acids long. Trimming took off 0 bases at V and 2 bases at J, with 11 bases between the two ends. The CDR3 DNA reads TGCGCCAGCAGTCAATCCTCAGGGGGGGCCTACGAGCAGTACTTC. It codes for CASSQSSGGAYEQYF.

In this sample, this clone turned up once. The chain recombines TRBV7-2 with TRBJ2-2; tentative D call: TRBD2 (6 bases). Germline values: CDR1 SGHTA, CDR2 FQGNSA. There are 15 residues in the CDR3. Between the trimmed V and J ends, which lost 3 bases and 6 bases, there was a span of 14 bases. The CDR3 nucleotides are TGTGCCAGCAGCTTGTGGGACTCAATCCCCGGGGAGCTGTTTTTT. Encoded protein: CASSLWDSIPGELFF.

This chain links TRBV27 with TRBJ2-3, with TRBD2 matching over 7 bases. Germline V lookup: CDR1 MNHEY, CDR2 SMNVEV (reference sequence). Germline trimming cut 7 bases from V and 5 bases from J; bases unmatched to any gene: 15. The CDR3 totals 16 residues. This CDR3 is CASTPLASGSLDTQYF. Written as DNA, the CDR3 is TGTGCCAGCACCCCCCTTGCTAGCGGTTCCTTAGATACGCAGTATTTT.

The chain joins TRBV7-6 to TRBJ2-2; D uncertain. Trimming left V 2 bases short and J 10 bases short, with 11 bases between. The CDR3 has 13 residues. CDR1 and CDR2 (germline): SGHVS, FNYEAQ. The CDR3 is CASSLRPHQELFF. DNA for the CDR3: TGTGCCAGCAGCTTACGACCACACCAGGAGCTGTTTTTT.

This clone was counted a single time. The genes are TRBV9 and TRBJ2-7; 9 bases align to TRBD1. From germline, CDR1 is SGDLS and CDR2 YYNGEE. The CDR3 length is 15 residues. V lost 4 bases and J lost 1; bases outside the gene matches: 6. The CDR3 region is CASSSGTGSSYEQYF. The CDR3 bases are TGTGCCAGCAGCTCCGGGACAGGGTCTTCCTACGAGCAGTACTTC.

The chain uses TRBV9 and TRBJ2-3; a possible D gene is TRBD2 (6 bases). V shed 4 bases and J shed 0 bases, with 12 bases lying between them. Per the germline V gene, CDR1 is SGDLS and CDR2 is YYNGEE. This CDR3 region has 15 residues. Written as DNA, the CDR3 is TGTGCCAGCAGCCCCCTGGGACTTAGCACAGATACGCAGTATTTT. Its translation: CASSPLGLSTDTQYF. Using reference TRBV9 and TRBJ2-3 for the parts outside the CDR3, the full variable domain is DSGVTQTPKHLITATGQRVTLRCSPRSGDLSVYWYQQSLDQGLQFLIQYYNGEERAKGNILERFSAQQFPDLHSELNLSSLELGDSALYFCASSPLGLSTDTQYFGPGTRLTVL.